Shown below are 28 T cell receptor beta chains from a single sample sequenced in a study of monozygotic twins with cystic fibrosis. TCRdb's copy holds only in-frame clones and misses some; the assay was immunoSEQ multiplex PCR. Of 30,000 to 35,000 clones in the sample, approximately 67% were seen once. Sequencing was done on a sample of blood. Every receptor here comes from a girl between 10 and 17 years old with cystic fibrosis.

This clone was counted between two and nine times. The genes are TRBV7-6 and TRBJ2-7; D is ambiguous. This CDR3 spans 15 amino acids. Germline CDR1 SGHVS, CDR2 FNYEAQ. The V end was cut by 5 bases, the J end by 3 bases, with 17 bases between. The CDR3 region is CASSLDPANLYEQYF. The CDR3 bases are TGTGCCAGCAGCCTGGACCCCGCCAACCTCTACGAGCAGTACTTC.

The V gene is TRBV5-4, the J gene TRBJ2-2; D assignment may be TRBD1 or TRBD2 (5 bases each). In germline, CDR1 is SGHNT, CDR2 YYREEE (reference sequence). This CDR3 is 17 amino acids long. The ends were cut back, 2 bases at V and 6 bases at J, with 20 bases in the middle. The CDR3 here is CASSFRRGGRDAGELFF. CDR3 sequence (DNA): TGTGCCAGCAGCTTCCGCCGTGGGGGTCGGGACGCCGGGGAGCTGTTTTTT.

This clone was observed a few times. V and J are TRBV7-9 and TRBJ2-1; 9 nucleotides match TRBD2. The germline V gene has CDR1 SEHNR and CDR2 FQNEAQ (reference sequence). V was clipped by 5 bases and J by 5 bases; unmatched bases: 7. The CDR3 covers 15 residues. The CDR3 bases are TGTGCCAGCAGCCCCCCGCTAGCGGGGCACAATGAGCAGTTCTTC. It translates to CASSPPLAGHNEQFF.

The chain carries TRBV2 and TRBJ1-3; tentative D call: TRBD1 (5 bases). Trimming shortened V by 7 bases and J by 2 bases, and 12 bases separated the two germline ends. The V gene's germline CDR1 is SNHLY and CDR2 FYNNEI. The CDR3 contains 14 residues. The CDR3: CASTFYRTGNTIYF. Written as DNA, the CDR3 is TGTGCCAGCACCTTCTACAGGACTGGAAACACCATATATTTT.

V usage is TRBV30 and J usage is TRBJ1-1; D is possibly TRBD1 (6 bases). The germline gives CDR1 GTSNPN, CDR2 SVGIG (reference sequence). V was pared by 5 bases and J by 4 bases, with 14 bases between. The CDR3 is 13 residues long. CDR3 sequence (DNA): TGTGCCTGGTACCCAAAGGGGGGCACTGAAGCTTTCTTT. Translation: CAWYPKGGTEAFF.

The chain carries TRBV25-1 and TRBJ2-2, with D uncertain. Germline V gene data show CDR1 as MGHDK and CDR2 as SYGVNS. The germline V and J ends were trimmed by 5 bases and 1 base, with 5 bases remaining between them. This CDR3 comprises 13 residues. CDR3 DNA sequence: TGTGCCAGCAGTTTTGAGAACACCGGGGAGCTGTTTTTT. Encoded protein: CASSFENTGELFF.

This chain connects TRBV14 to TRBJ2-7; 7 nucleotides line up with TRBD1. CDR3 length equals 13 residues. The J segment lost 2 bases and the V segment lost 7 bases, leaving 5 bases of the junction unmatched. CDR1 is SGHDN and CDR2 is FVKESK in the germline V gene. CDR3 in amino acids: CASIRGGAYEQYV. CDR3 DNA: TGTGCCAGCATAAGAGGGGGCGCCTACGAGCAGTACGTC.

The rearrangement joins TRBV7-2 to TRBJ2-3; 9 positions agree with TRBD2. This CDR3 spans 15 amino acids. Germline V CDR1 and CDR2: SGHTA, FQGNSA. V lost 8 bases and J lost 4; bases outside the gene matches: 10. CDR3 sequence: CASLTVAGAADTQYF. CDR3 DNA sequence: TGTGCCAGCCTCACGGTAGCGGGAGCGGCAGATACGCAGTATTTT.

A few counts support this clone. The genes are TRBV28 and TRBJ2-1; D may be TRBD2 (6 bases). From germline, CDR1 is MDHEN and CDR2 SYDVKM. Trimming took 7 bases from V and 3 from J, leaving 13 bases between them. CDR3 length equals 14 residues. The CDR3 DNA sequence: TGTGCCAGCATAAGCGGGTCCCTCTACAATGAGCAGTTCTTC. The encoded protein is CASISGSLYNEQFF.

The CDR3 DNA is TGTGCCAGCAGGCCCCCATTTCAGGGCAGGGGGCACAATGAGCAGTTCTTC. The encoded protein is CASRPPFQGRGHNEQFF. The chain uses TRBV7-2 and TRBJ2-1; 8 bases fit TRBD1. The J segment lost 5 bases and the V segment lost 6 bases, leaving 15 bases of the junction unmatched. Germline CDR1 reads SGHTA; CDR2 reads FQGNSA. This CDR3 contains 17 residues.

This chain links TRBV19 with TRBJ1-5; 8 bases match TRBD1. This CDR3 contains 13 residues. Germline CDR1 reads LNHDA; CDR2 reads SQIVND (reference sequence). Trimming cost V 7 bases and J 5 bases; bases outside gene matches: 4. The CDR3 DNA is TGTGCCAGTATCGGGACAGGTTATCAGCCCCAGCATTTT. Protein: CASIGTGYQPQHF.

The genes are TRBV7-2 and TRBJ2-7; D may correspond to TRBD1 or TRBD2 (6 bases each). Germline CDR1 SGHTA, CDR2 FQGNSA. CDR3 size: 18 residues. V was clipped by 5 bases and J by 3 bases, with 26 bases between them. CDR3 sequence (DNA): TGTGCCAGCAGCCCTCACCTCCTTGGGGGGCGGATTCTCTACGAGCAGTACTTC. Its protein is CASSPHLLGGRILYEQYF.

This chain uses TRBV7-2 with TRBJ2-3, with 7 bases lining up with TRBD1. The V gene end was trimmed by 2 bases and the J gene end by 6 bases; junction bases not matched to a gene: 11. Germline V gene sequence: CDR1 SGHTA, CDR2 FQGNSA. This CDR3 has 16 amino acids. CDR3 in DNA: TGTGCCAGCAGCTTATTGCCGGGACAGTACGTGGATACGCAGTATTTT. Its translation is CASSLLPGQYVDTQYF.

The chain is built from TRBV19 and TRBJ1-2; D not certain. There are 12 residues in the CDR3. Germline V gene sequence: CDR1 LNHDA, CDR2 SQIVND (reference sequence). Trimming cost V 4 bases and J 6 bases, with 9 bases left between them. CDR3 sequence: CASSTYRDGYTF. The CDR3, as DNA: TGTGCCAGTAGTACCTATCGAGATGGCTACACCTTC.

This chain uses TRBV30 with TRBJ2-1; either TRBD1 or TRBD2 may supply D (6 bases each). Germline CDR1 GTSNPN, CDR2 SVGIG (reference sequence). The CDR3 runs to 17 residues. The V gene lost 0 bases and the J gene lost 3 bases, with 18 bases spanning the gap. CDR3 in amino acids: CAWSVLRGARDYNEQFF. The DNA of the CDR3 is TGTGCCTGGAGTGTACTGAGGGGGGCGAGGGACTACAATGAGCAGTTCTTC.

This clone was observed a handful of times. This chain connects TRBV18 to TRBJ1-2; TRBD1 aligns across 7 bases. V lost 0 bases and J lost 2; bases outside the gene matches: 9. CDR3 size: 17 residues. Germline loops: CDR1 KGHSH, CDR2 LQKENI. CDR3 sequence (DNA): TGTGCCAGCTCACCACCTAACCGACAGGGTCTGAACTATGGCTACACCTTC. Its translation is CASSPPNRQGLNYGYTF.

The rearrangement uses TRBV4-1 and TRBJ2-7; D possibly matches TRBD1 or TRBD2 (5 bases each). CDR3 size: 16 residues. Per germline, CDR1 MGHRA and CDR2 YSYEKL. Trimming cost V 4 bases and J 4 bases, with 20 bases left between them. CDR3 DNA: TGCGCCAGCAGCCGTCGACAGTCCGAGGGGCAATACGAGCAGTACTTC. It yields the protein CASSRRQSEGQYEQYF.

Only a few counts were recorded for this clone. The junction differs from germline at one of its ends, possibly a read error. The rearrangement links TRBV19 to TRBJ1-5; D is unresolved. CDR1 LNHDA and CDR2 SQIVND come from the germline V gene (reference sequence). The length of the CDR3 is 15 residues. The CDR3: CVSSLGVNPYQPQHF. As DNA, the CDR3 is TGTGTCAGTAGCCTAGGAGTGAACCCCTATCAGCCCCAGCATTTT. The full variable domain, in which reference TRBV19 and TRBJ1-5 provide the parts outside the CDR3, is DGGITQSPKYLFRKEGQNVTLSCEQNLNHDAMYWYRQDPGQGLRLIYYSQIVNDFQKGDIAEGYSVSREKKESFPLTVTSAQKNPTAFYLCVSSLGVNPYQPQHFGDGTRLSIL.

The chain links TRBV5-6 to TRBJ2-1, with D uncertain. CDR3 size: 13 residues. CDR1 is SGHDT, CDR2 YYEEEE, per germline. V lost 1 base and J 5 bases, leaving 7 bases between the germline ends. The CDR3 nucleotides are TGTGCCAGCAGCTTGAGTTGGAACAATGAGCAGTTCTTC. Protein sequence: CASSLSWNNEQFF.

CDR3 coding DNA: TGCAGCGTTGCGGGGTGGGTCACTGAAGCTTTCTTT. Encoded protein: CSVAGWVTEAFF. The J gene is TRBJ1-1, the V gene TRBV29-1; D is unclear. V lost 4 bases, J lost 4 bases, and 10 bases lay in between. Germline V gene data show CDR1 as SQVTM and CDR2 as ANQGSEA. CDR3 length: 12 residues. Looking up the rest from reference TRBV29-1 and TRBJ1-1 gives the full variable domain: SAVISQKPSRDICQRGTSLTIQCQVDSQVTMMFWYRQQPGQSLTLIATANQGSEATYESGFVIDKFPISRPNLTFSTLTVSNMSPEDSSIYLCSVAGWVTEAFFGQGTRLTVV.

The chain carries TRBV2 and TRBJ2-1, with 8 positions matching TRBD2. The CDR3 consists of 16 residues. Germline assignment: CDR1 SNHLY and CDR2 FYNNEI. V lost 6 bases to trimming and J lost 6 bases; unmatched junction nucleotides: 13. For the CDR3, the DNA is TGTGCCAGCAGCGACCTGGGAGCGGGAGTGTTCAATGAGCAGTTCTTC. Translation gives CASSDLGAGVFNEQFF. Full variable domain (outside the CDR3, taken from reference TRBV2 and TRBJ2-1): EPEVTQTPSHQVTQMGQEVILRCVPISNHLYFYWYRQILGQKVEFLVSFYNNEISEKSEIFDDQFSVERPDGSNFTLKIRSTKLEDSAMYFCASSDLGAGVFNEQFFGPGTRLTVL.

This chain connects TRBV9 to TRBJ1-4, with no clear D. CDR1 is SGDLS, CDR2 YYNGEE, per germline. This CDR3 spans 15 amino acids. The V and J ends lost 2 bases and 5 bases respectively, with 13 bases between them. Here the CDR3 DNA reads TGTGCCAGCAGCGTCACCGGGATGCCAAATGAAAAACTGTTTTTT. Translated, it gives CASSVTGMPNEKLFF.

This chain links TRBV15 with TRBJ2-7; D possibly uses TRBD1 or TRBD2 (5 bases each). Trimming removed 1 base at V and 0 bases at J, with 13 bases between. Per germline, CDR1 LNHNV and CDR2 YYDKDF (reference sequence). The CDR3 totals 16 residues. The CDR3 protein is CATSRVPRESSYEQYV. The CDR3 region has the DNA TGTGCCACCAGCAGAGTGCCCAGGGAGAGCTCCTACGAGCAGTACGTC.

V is TRBV29-1 and J is TRBJ2-1; 11 bases are shared with TRBD2. Trimming removed 3 bases from V and 0 bases from J; junction bases left unmatched: 7. Germline V lookup: CDR1 SQVTM, CDR2 ANQGSEA. The CDR3 is 17 amino acids. The CDR3 here is CSVEGGTSGSSYNEQFF. CDR3 nucleotides: TGCAGCGTTGAGGGAGGGACTAGCGGTAGCTCCTACAATGAGCAGTTCTTC.

The chain joins TRBV5-1 to TRBJ2-2; 7 bases match TRBD2. The CDR3 is 17 residues long. Germline V lookup: CDR1 SGHRS, CDR2 YFSETQ. V gave up 2 bases and J gave up 2 bases; unmatched junction bases: 9. CDR3 protein: CASSFGDGRTNTGELFF. CDR3 DNA: TGCGCCAGCAGCTTCGGGGACGGGAGGACCAACACCGGGGAGCTGTTTTTT. Filled out from reference TRBV5-1 and TRBJ2-2, the complete variable domain reads KAGVTQTPRYLIKTRGQQVTLSCSPISGHRSVSWYQQTPGQGLQFLFEYFSETQRNKGNFPGRFSGRQFSNSRSEMNVSTLELGDSALYLCASSFGDGRTNTGELFFGEGSRLTVL.

The chain is built from TRBV4-3 and TRBJ2-1; TRBD2 matches 11 bases. Germline CDR1 and CDR2: LGHNA and YSLEER. This CDR3 contains 15 residues. V shed 1 base, J shed 12 bases, and the junction held 8 bases outside the gene matches. The DNA of the CDR3 is TGCGCCAGCAGCCAAGTGGGTCTAGCGGGAGGAGTGCAGTTCTTC. Protein: CASSQVGLAGGVQFF.

The genes are TRBV7-9 and TRBJ1-1; TRBD1 matches at 8 bases. V gave up 6 bases and J gave up 4 bases; unmatched junction bases: 7. Germline-derived CDR1 and CDR2 are SEHNR and FQNEAQ (reference sequence). The CDR3 is made up of 14 amino acids. The CDR3 bases are TGTGCCAGCAGTACTGGACAGGGTAGCACTGAAGCTTTCTTT. Translating it yields CASSTGQGSTEAFF.

In DNA, the CDR3 is TGTGCCAGCAGCCTCTCCCCCTCCTACGAGCAGTACTTC. Its translation is CASSLSPSYEQYF. V is TRBV28 and J is TRBJ2-7, with no clear D. CDR3 length: 13 residues. Between the trimmed V and J ends, which lost 6 bases and 0 bases, there was a span of 9 bases. Germline V gives CDR1 MDHEN, CDR2 SYDVKM.